This T cell receptor (beta chain) was retrieved from a study of T cells after yellow fever vaccination. Via MiXCR, TCRdb re-called the 5' RACE reads, giving one row per CDR3 protein. The sample lists over 200,000 distinct CDR3 sequences, 6.5% to 7.5% occurring once. The germline gives CDR1 DFQATT, CDR2 SNEGSKA (reference sequence). The CDR3 runs 15 residues. V was trimmed by 1 base and J by 6 bases, leaving 17 bases between them. The source of this sequence is a man aged 30 to 39 who received the YFV17D yellow fever vaccine. This sample comprised CD4+ T cells sorted from PBMCs, obtained on the day of the yellow fever booster vaccination. The rearrangement links TRBV20-1 to TRBJ2-3; TRBD2 might be the D (5 bases). DNA for the CDR3: TGCAGTGCTAGAGGACTAACGCGGATTGGGGATACGCAGTATTTT. Residues: CSARGLTRIGDTQYF.